Presented here are 16 T cell receptor beta chains from one specimen sequenced in a study of T cell responses to AZD1222 COVID-19 vaccine. TCRdb keeps only in-frame clones here, not all; method: immunoSEQ multiplex PCR. The sample yields 90,000 to 130,000 clones, roughly 89% seen once. The sample in question was peripheral blood, obtained 28 days after the second AZD1222 dose. The receptors come from an adult who received the AZD1222 COVID-19 vaccine.

V is TRBV15 and J is TRBJ1-5, with 8 positions matching TRBD1. CDR3 length: 16 amino acids. CDR1 LNHNV and CDR2 YYDKDF come from the germline V gene (reference sequence). The V segment lost 1 base and the J segment 2 bases; nucleotides outside the gene matches: 4. The CDR3 here is CATSRGGQGGNQPQHF. The CDR3 nucleotides are TGTGCCACCAGCAGAGGAGGACAGGGAGGCAATCAGCCCCAGCATTTT.

Only one count was recorded for this clone. This chain links TRBV6-6 with TRBJ1-4; TRBD1 aligns across 10 bases. Looked up from germline, CDR1 is MNHNY and CDR2 is SVGAGI (reference sequence). The CDR3 is 14 residues long. The J segment lost 8 bases and the V segment lost 6 bases, leaving 6 bases of the junction unmatched. CDR3: CASRPTGGEEKLFF. The DNA of the CDR3 is TGTGCCAGCAGGCCGACAGGGGGCGAGGAAAAACTGTTTTTT.

J is TRBJ2-7 and V is TRBV28; 8 positions match TRBD1. CDR1 is MDHEN and CDR2 is SYDVKM in the germline V gene. V trimming: 5 bases; J trimming: 0 bases; junction bases outside the gene matches: 6. The CDR3 totals 15 residues. The CDR3 protein is CASSTTGGHSYEQYF. The CDR3 nucleotides are TGTGCCAGCAGTACAACAGGGGGGCACTCCTACGAGCAGTACTTC.

The chain uses TRBV3-1 (or the pseudogene TRBV3-2) and TRBJ2-3; TRBD2 aligns across 8 bases. The germline V gene encodes CDR1 LGHDT and CDR2 YNNKEL (reference sequence). The V segment lost 1 base and the J segment 2 bases; nucleotides outside the gene matches: 8. The CDR3 has 17 amino acids. The CDR3 here is CASSQVAGGSYTDTQYF. In DNA form, the CDR3 reads TGTGCCAGCAGCCAAGTGGCGGGGGGTTCCTACACAGATACGCAGTATTTT.

The gene calls are TRBV12-3 or TRBV12-4 and TRBJ1-5; D not certain. Trimming took 2 bases from V and 6 from J, leaving 2 bases between them. The CDR3 spans 11 residues. CDR3 residues: CASSLSQPQHF. As DNA, the CDR3 is TGTGCCAGCAGTTTAAGTCAGCCCCAGCATTTT.

The rearrangement joins TRBV5-1 to TRBJ1-2; 9 bases align to TRBD1. Trimming took 2 bases from V and 8 from J; bases not matched to a gene: 4. Per germline, CDR1 SGHRS and CDR2 YFSETQ. The CDR3 covers 13 residues. Written as DNA, the CDR3 is TGCGCCAGCAGCTTACAGGGGGCGCGGGGCTACACCTTC. Translated: CASSLQGARGYTF.

This rearrangement joins TRBV19 to TRBJ2-7; possibly TRBD1 for D (5 bases). The germline V gene encodes CDR1 LNHDA and CDR2 SQIVND (reference sequence). The V end lost 2 bases, the J end lost 5 bases, and 13 bases lay between the germline ends. The CDR3 is 14 residues long. Here the CDR3 reads CASSIQDTVDEQYF. DNA for the CDR3: TGTGCCAGTAGTATACAGGACACGGTAGACGAGCAGTACTTC.

The CDR3 nucleotides read TGTGCCAGCAGTTTCAACCGTGAAGCTTTCTTT. Protein sequence: CASSFNREAFF. This rearrangement joins TRBV12-3 or TRBV12-4 to TRBJ1-1; D unresolved. This CDR3 comprises 11 residues. Trimming cost V 3 bases and J 7 bases, with 6 bases left between them.

This clone was picked up a small number of times. The rearrangement links TRBV7-8 to TRBJ2-3, with a tentative D call TRBD1 (7 bases). CDR3 size: 19 residues. Germline CDR1 is SGHVS and CDR2 is FQNEAQ. The V end was cut by 5 bases, the J end by 6 bases, with 30 bases between. The CDR3 protein is CASSRIRGVRGPFGDTQYF. CDR3 bases: TGTGCCAGCAGCCGTATCAGGGGGGTGCGGGGCCCTTTTGGGGATACGCAGTATTTT.

The chain joins TRBV19 to TRBJ2-3, with 9 positions matching TRBD2. The CDR3 spans 16 residues. Germline assignment: CDR1 LNHDA and CDR2 SQIVND (reference sequence). The junction had 5 bases not matched to a gene; V was cut back by 4 bases and J by 0 bases. CDR3 sequence: CASSTRGGASTDTQYF. Here the CDR3 DNA reads TGTGCCAGTAGTACGCGCGGGGGGGCTAGCACAGATACGCAGTATTTT.

The chain couples TRBV30 to TRBJ1-1; D is uncertain. The V end lost 2 bases, the J end lost 7 bases, and 11 bases lay between the germline ends. Germline-derived CDR1 and CDR2 are GTSNPN and SVGIG (reference sequence). The CDR3 extends over 12 amino acids. CDR3 DNA: TGTGCCTGGAGTCTGGGGATCGATGAAGCTTTCTTT. Translating gives CAWSLGIDEAFF.

The V gene is TRBV3-1 (or the pseudogene TRBV3-2), the J gene TRBJ1-2; 7 bases are a match to TRBD1. The CDR3 totals 15 residues. Trimming cost V 0 bases and J 2 bases; bases outside gene matches: 3. Germline V gene sequence: CDR1 LGHDT, CDR2 YNNKEL (reference sequence). The CDR3 DNA sequence: TGTGCCAGCAGCCAAGAATACAGGGGAAACTATGGCTACACCTTC. Translating it yields CASSQEYRGNYGYTF.

By share, this clone counts as medium-sized. The chain has TRBV2 and TRBJ2-1; unclear D gene. The CDR3 spans 14 residues. CDR1 and CDR2 from the germline V gene are SNHLY and FYNNEI. The V end was cut by 8 bases, the J end by 5 bases, with 16 bases between. The CDR3 is CASRIEYVHNEQFF. The CDR3 nucleotides are TGTGCCAGCCGAATAGAATATGTCCACAATGAGCAGTTCTTC.

The chain has TRBV3-1 (or the pseudogene TRBV3-2) and TRBJ1-1; no definite D call. CDR1 and CDR2 from the germline V gene are LGHDT and YNNKEL (reference sequence). V was clipped by 4 bases and J by 4 bases, with 13 bases between them. The CDR3 has 14 amino acids. The CDR3 sequence is CASSPWQPGTEAFF. CDR3 coding DNA: TGTGCCAGCAGCCCCTGGCAGCCGGGCACTGAAGCTTTCTTT.

The chain links TRBV19 to TRBJ1-5, with no clear D. Germline values: CDR1 LNHDA, CDR2 SQIVND (reference sequence). V lost 3 bases and J 4 bases, leaving 13 bases between the germline ends. The CDR3 length is 15 residues. CDR3 residues: CASSIGLLLNQPQHF. DNA for the CDR3: TGTGCCAGTAGTATCGGCCTACTCCTAAATCAGCCCCAGCATTTT.

This clone was picked up one time. This sequence joins TRBV7-9 and TRBJ2-1; 7 bases align to TRBD2. The CDR3 spans 14 residues. With 2 bases clipped from V and 8 bases from J, the junction kept 6 bases outside the gene matches. Germline-derived CDR1 and CDR2 are SEHNR and FQNEAQ (reference sequence). In DNA, the CDR3 is TGTGCCAGCAGCTTAAGAGATGGGGGGGATGAGCAGTTCTTC. Translating it yields CASSLRDGGDEQFF.